This T cell receptor beta chain was sequenced for a study of T cell responses to AZD1222 COVID-19 vaccine. Notes on the study in general: Among spike-specific TCRs, nearly half reportedly target unmutated variant regions. Seropositive at baseline were only a handful of AZD1222 recipients. Among the donors, most were white British and more were female, and clonal diversity was possibly underestimated. Spike-specific TCR repertoires showed rising breadth and depth after two AZD1222 doses.

CDR3 length: 13 residues. V lost 9 bases and J lost 2, with 11 bases in between. Using immunoSEQ multiplex PCR, the repertoire was profiled, and TCRdb retains in-frame clones only, with some absent. The repertoire holds roughly 100,000 clones, around 86% seen once, with roughly 3.3% in the top ten. Turning to this clone: Its specificity is unknown.

This chain connects TRBV12-3 or TRBV12-4 to TRBJ1-5; TRBD1 might be the D (6 bases). Here the sequenced sample was peripheral blood, taken 28 days after the second dose of the MenACWY control vaccine. The TCR was taken from an adult who received the MenACWY meningococcal vaccine as a control. The CDR3 bases are TGTGCCAGTCTAAAGGGGGGCAATCAGCCCCAGCATTTT. Its translation is CASLKGGNQPQHF.